In its sample, the clone carrying this T cell receptor beta chain was seen a few times. This entry is derived from a study of blood T cells in healthy people across ages. It was with a sample-barcoded 5' primer and a J-beta primer mix that a second PCR of roughly 7 to 11 cycles was run. TCRdb re-called the 5' RACE reads through MiXCR, storing one row per CDR3 protein. The profile shows over a million distinct CDR3 sequences, roughly 40% of them singletons. Germline-derived CDR1 and CDR2 are SGHRS and YFSETQ. The J segment lost 2 bases and the V segment lost 3 bases, leaving 3 bases of the junction unmatched. CDR3 length: 15 amino acids.

V usage is TRBV5-1 and J usage is TRBJ1-1, with 11 bases fitting TRBD1. Sequenced: blood. This TCR derives from a woman aged 18-29 years in good health. The CDR3 loop is CASSSGQGANTEAFF. CDR3 nucleotides: TGCGCCAGCAGCTCCGGACAGGGGGCCAACACTGAAGCTTTCTTT.